These 3 T cell receptor beta chains share one sample of origin, sequenced in a study of glioma-infiltrating T cells after dendritic cell vaccination. The method was immunoSEQ multiplex PCR; TCRdb's version includes in-frame clones alone and lacks a portion of them. The sample consists of tens of thousands of clones, about 85% of them appearing once. This sample comprised blood, obtained before dendritic cell vaccination. The receptors originated from a human donor with glioblastoma.

The rearrangement links TRBV4-2 to TRBJ2-7; the match to TRBD2 covers 9 bases. CDR1 and CDR2 (germline): LGHNA, YNFKEQ. This CDR3 has 14 amino acids. V was pared by 4 bases and J by 5 bases, with 6 bases of the junction left unmatched. The CDR3 here is CASSPRGGLDEQYF. Here the CDR3 DNA reads TGTGCCAGCAGCCCGCGGGGGGGCCTAGACGAGCAGTACTTC.

J is TRBJ1-1 and V is TRBV20-1; D perhaps matches TRBD1 (5 bases). This CDR3 has 10 residues. Trimming took 3 bases from V and 10 from J, leaving 9 bases between them. The V gene's germline CDR1 is DFQATT and CDR2 SNEGSKA (reference sequence). CDR3 sequence reads: CSASRVGAFF. In nucleotides, the CDR3 is TGCAGTGCTAGCAGGGTGGGAGCTTTCTTT.

The chain uses TRBV14 and TRBJ2-5; 9 bases line up with TRBD2. CDR3 size: 18 residues. V shed 4 bases, J shed 0 bases, and the junction held 12 bases outside the gene matches. In germline, CDR1 is SGHDN, CDR2 FVKESK. The CDR3 DNA reads as TGTGCCAGCAGCCGACGGGGGGTAAGCGGGAGGTACCAAGAGACCCAGTACTTC. It codes for CASSRRGVSGRYQETQYF.